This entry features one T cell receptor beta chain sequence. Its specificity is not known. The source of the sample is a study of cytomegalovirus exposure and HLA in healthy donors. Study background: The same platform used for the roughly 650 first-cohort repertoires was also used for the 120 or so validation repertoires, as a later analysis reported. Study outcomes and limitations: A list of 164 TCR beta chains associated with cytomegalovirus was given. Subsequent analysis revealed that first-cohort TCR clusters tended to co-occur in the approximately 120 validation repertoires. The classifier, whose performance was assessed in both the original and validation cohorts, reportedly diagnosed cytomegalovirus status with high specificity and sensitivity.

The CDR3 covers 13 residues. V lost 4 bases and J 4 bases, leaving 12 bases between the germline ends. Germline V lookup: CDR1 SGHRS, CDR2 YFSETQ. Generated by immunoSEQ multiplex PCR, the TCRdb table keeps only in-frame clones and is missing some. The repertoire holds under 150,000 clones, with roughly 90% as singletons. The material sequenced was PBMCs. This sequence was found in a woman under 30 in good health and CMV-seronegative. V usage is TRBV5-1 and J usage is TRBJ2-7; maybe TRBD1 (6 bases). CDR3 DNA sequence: TGCGCCAGCAGCCCGACAGGCGGATACGAGCAGTACTTC. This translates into CASSPTGGYEQYF.